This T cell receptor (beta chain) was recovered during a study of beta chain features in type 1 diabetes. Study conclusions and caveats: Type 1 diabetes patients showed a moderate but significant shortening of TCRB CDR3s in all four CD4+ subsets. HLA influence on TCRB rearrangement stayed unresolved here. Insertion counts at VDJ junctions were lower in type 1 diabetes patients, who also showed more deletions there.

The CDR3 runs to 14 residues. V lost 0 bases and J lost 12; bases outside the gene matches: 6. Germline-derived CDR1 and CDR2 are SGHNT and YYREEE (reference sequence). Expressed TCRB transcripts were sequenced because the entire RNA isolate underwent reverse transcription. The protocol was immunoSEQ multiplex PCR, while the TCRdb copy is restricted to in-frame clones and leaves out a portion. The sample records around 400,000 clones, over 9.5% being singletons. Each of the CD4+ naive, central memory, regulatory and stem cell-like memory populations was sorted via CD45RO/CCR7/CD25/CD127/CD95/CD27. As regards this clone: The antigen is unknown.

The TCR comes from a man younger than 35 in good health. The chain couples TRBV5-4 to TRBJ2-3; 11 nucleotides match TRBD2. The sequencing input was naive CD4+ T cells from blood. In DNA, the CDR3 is TGTGCCAGCAGCTTGGAACTAGCGGGAGACGCTCAGTATTTT. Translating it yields CASSLELAGDAQYF.